A selection of T cell receptor beta chains follows, all from one sample in a study of T cell responses to AZD1222 COVID-19 vaccine. TCRdb's copy holds only in-frame clones and misses some; the assay was immunoSEQ multiplex PCR. The sample holds roughly 200,000 clones, approximately 89% seen once. The starting material was peripheral blood, obtained 28 days after the second AZD1222 dose. All receptors derive from an adult who received the AZD1222 COVID-19 vaccine. The CDR3 runs from the conserved cysteine through the conserved F or W. A D gene is named only where the DNA matches it firmly. Rows may omit the clone size; those that give it use once, few, many or a size class.

V gene: TRBV18; J gene: TRBJ1-1; D gene: TRBD1; clone size: -; CDR3 protein: CASSPGTGETEAFF; CDR3 DNA: TGTGCCAGCTCACCGGGGACAGGGGAGACTGAAGCTTTCTTT
V gene: TRBV6-4; J gene: TRBJ2-3; D gene: -; clone size: -; CDR3 protein: CASSDSSGSSDTQYF; CDR3 DNA: TGTGCCAGCAGTGACTCTAGCGGCTCTTCGGATACGCAGTATTTT
V gene: TRBV5-5; J gene: TRBJ1-2; D gene: -; clone size: -; CDR3 protein: CASSFGGSPSHGYTF; CDR3 DNA: TGTGCCAGCAGCTTCGGCGGCAGCCCTTCCCATGGCTACACCTTC
V gene: TRBV18; J gene: TRBJ2-1; D gene: -; clone size: -; CDR3 protein: CASSQGLSYNEQFF; CDR3 DNA: TGTGCCAGCTCACAGGGGCTCTCCTACAATGAGCAGTTCTTC
V gene: TRBV6-6; J gene: TRBJ1-4; D gene: -; clone size: -; CDR3 protein: CASSYNNEKLFF; CDR3 DNA: TGTGCCAGCAGTTACAATAATGAAAAACTGTTTTTT
V gene: TRBV7-2; J gene: TRBJ2-3; D gene: -; clone size: -; CDR3 protein: CASSLEARGTDTQYF; CDR3 DNA: TGTGCCAGCAGCCTAGAGGCGAGGGGGACAGATACGCAGTATTTT
V gene: TRBV7-8; J gene: TRBJ2-5; D gene: -; clone size: -; CDR3 protein: CASSILAMTVQETQYF; CDR3 DNA: TGTGCCAGCAGCATACTAGCAATGACAGTCCAAGAGACCCAGTACTTC
V gene: TRBV5-6; J gene: TRBJ2-7; D gene: TRBD2; clone size: -; CDR3 protein: CASSFVQAGGYEQYF; CDR3 DNA: TGTGCCAGCAGCTTCGTCCAGGCGGGAGGCTACGAGCAGTACTTC
V gene: TRBV30; J gene: TRBJ2-3; D gene: TRBD2; clone size: -; CDR3 protein: CAWSRGLAQSTDTQYF; CDR3 DNA: TGTGCCTGGAGTAGGGGACTAGCGCAGTCCACAGATACGCAGTATTTT
V gene: TRBV10-1; J gene: TRBJ2-3; D gene: TRBD2; clone size: -; CDR3 protein: CASSRTRSGTTDTQYF; CDR3 DNA: TGCGCCAGCAGTAGGACGCGTAGCGGGACGACAGATACGCAGTATTTT
V gene: TRBV7-2; J gene: TRBJ1-2; D gene: -; clone size: -; CDR3 protein: CASSLERRYGYTF; CDR3 DNA: TGTGCCAGCAGCTTAGAGAGGCGGTACGGCTACACCTTC
V gene: TRBV3-1/TRBV3-2; J gene: TRBJ2-4; D gene: TRBD1; clone size: -; CDR3 protein: CASSVQGAKNIQYF; CDR3 DNA: TGTGCCAGCAGCGTACAGGGGGCCAAAAACATTCAGTACTTC
V gene: TRBV4-2; J gene: TRBJ2-5; D gene: TRBD2; clone size: -; CDR3 protein: CASSQDGTSGDTYQETQYF; CDR3 DNA: TGTGCCAGCAGCCAAGACGGGACTAGCGGGGATACGTACCAAGAGACCCAGTACTTC
V gene: TRBV5-1; J gene: TRBJ2-1; D gene: -; clone size: few; CDR3 protein: CASSRGAADYNEQFF; CDR3 DNA: TGCGCCAGCAGCCGCGGAGCGGCAGATTACAATGAGCAGTTCTTC
V gene: TRBV11-3; J gene: TRBJ1-3; D gene: -; clone size: -; CDR3 protein: CASSPDSNSGNTIYF; CDR3 DNA: TGTGCCAGCAGCCCCGACTCCAACTCTGGAAACACCATATATTTT
V gene: TRBV7-2; J gene: TRBJ1-1; D gene: TRBD1; clone size: -; CDR3 protein: CASSSPVRGAEAFF; CDR3 DNA: TGTGCCAGCAGCTCCCCAGTCAGGGGGGCTGAAGCTTTCTTT
V gene: TRBV7-2; J gene: TRBJ1-5; D gene: -; clone size: -; CDR3 protein: CASSLRGGNQPQHF; CDR3 DNA: TGTGCCAGCAGCTTAAGGGGTGGTAATCAGCCCCAGCATTTT
V gene: TRBV6-5; J gene: TRBJ1-1; D gene: TRBD1; clone size: few; CDR3 protein: CASSWRSGTGFEGAFF; CDR3 DNA: TGTGCCAGCAGTTGGCGCTCCGGGACAGGGTTTGAAGGAGCTTTCTTT
V gene: TRBV5-1; J gene: TRBJ1-6; D gene: -; clone size: -; CDR3 protein: CASSGGTRHNSPLHF; CDR3 DNA: TGCGCCAGCAGCGGGGGGACGAGGCATAATTCACCCCTCCACTTT
V gene: TRBV2; J gene: TRBJ1-5; D gene: -; clone size: -; CDR3 protein: CASSFRERQPQHF; CDR3 DNA: TGTGCCAGCAGTTTCAGGGAAAGGCAGCCCCAGCATTTT
V gene: TRBV19; J gene: TRBJ2-3; D gene: TRBD2; clone size: -; CDR3 protein: CASSFQAGGADTQYF; CDR3 DNA: TGTGCCAGTAGTTTTCAAGCGGGAGGCGCAGATACGCAGTATTTT
V gene: TRBV7-3; J gene: TRBJ1-1; D gene: -; clone size: -; CDR3 protein: CASSSVRDGGNTEAFF; CDR3 DNA: TGTGCCAGCAGCTCTGTCCGGGACGGCGGAAACACTGAAGCTTTCTTT
V gene: TRBV19; J gene: TRBJ1-4; D gene: -; clone size: -; CDR3 protein: CASSIVASTNEKLFF; CDR3 DNA: TGTGCCAGTAGTATAGTGGCGTCAACTAATGAAAAACTGTTTTTT
V gene: TRBV4-2; J gene: TRBJ2-7; D gene: TRBD2; clone size: -; CDR3 protein: CASRETSGYEQYF; CDR3 DNA: TGTGCCAGCCGAGAAACTAGCGGGTACGAGCAGTACTTC
V gene: TRBV10-2; J gene: TRBJ1-6; D gene: -; clone size: -; CDR3 protein: CASRGGVGQETGNSPLHF; CDR3 DNA: TGCGCCAGCAGGGGAGGGGTGGGGCAGGAGACCGGGAATTCACCCCTCCACTTT
V gene: TRBV10-2; J gene: TRBJ1-5; D gene: -; clone size: once; CDR3 protein: CASSRQLSQPQHF; CDR3 DNA: TGCGCCAGCAGTAGGCAATTAAGTCAGCCCCAGCATTTT
V gene: TRBV10-2; J gene: TRBJ2-7; D gene: TRBD2; clone size: -; CDR3 protein: CASRDGTSGSSQYF; CDR3 DNA: TGCGCCAGCAGGGATGGGACTAGCGGGAGTTCGCAGTACTTC
V gene: TRBV6-5; J gene: TRBJ2-7; D gene: -; clone size: -; CDR3 protein: CASSSPQQGFYEQYF; CDR3 DNA: TGTGCCAGCAGTTCGCCCCAACAGGGATTCTACGAGCAGTACTTC
V gene: TRBV2; J gene: TRBJ1-1; D gene: -; clone size: once; CDR3 protein: CASSESGLATEAFF; CDR3 DNA: TGTGCCAGCAGTGAGTCAGGGTTGGCCACTGAAGCTTTCTTT
V gene: TRBV6-4; J gene: TRBJ2-5; D gene: -; clone size: -; CDR3 protein: CASSDSAGTQYF; CDR3 DNA: TGTGCCAGCAGTGACTCGGCGGGGACCCAGTACTTC
V gene: TRBV9; J gene: TRBJ1-1; D gene: TRBD1; clone size: -; CDR3 protein: CASSVGQGNTEAFF; CDR3 DNA: TGTGCCAGCAGCGTCGGACAGGGGAACACTGAAGCTTTCTTT